This T cell receptor (beta chain) was obtained from a study of T cell responses to AZD1222 COVID-19 vaccine. Points on this clone: The antigen is not known.

CDR1 is SNHLY, CDR2 FYNNEI, per germline. V was clipped by 6 bases and J by 1 base, with 9 bases between them. The CDR3 length is 13 residues. Assay used: immunoSEQ multiplex PCR; TCRdb lists only in-frame clones, some missing. The sample gives roughly 120,000 clones, 80% to 85% of which show up once; 9.4% is in the top ten. Study-level results: Epitopes outside B.1.351 and B.1.1.7 mutated regions reportedly drew nearly half of spike TCRs. The donors showed a predominance of white British ancestry and of females, with possible underestimation of clonal diversity. It was only a handful of AZD1222 recipients who were seropositive at baseline. None of the repertoires were sampled until the peak T cell response had passed.

Sequenced material: peripheral blood, taken on day 0 of AZD1222 vaccination. This clonotype was sampled from an adult in good health. This chain joins TRBV2 and TRBJ1-1; a weak D match, TRBD1 (6 bases). CDR3 sequence reads: CASSSQGNTEAFF. In nucleotides, the CDR3 is TGTGCCAGCAGCTCACAGGGGAACACTGAAGCTTTCTTT.